The clone carrying this T cell receptor (beta chain) was found a few times. The sample is drawn from a study of blood T cell repertoires in COVID-19. Sequenced by immunoSEQ multiplex PCR; TCRdb stores in-frame clones only, minus some. There are 120,000 to 150,000 clones in the sample; approximately 80% occur only once, and 5% lies in the top ten. The germline V gene encodes CDR1 GTSNPN and CDR2 SVGIG (reference sequence). The CDR3 is 14 residues long. J was trimmed by 9 bases and V by 5 bases; bases with no gene match: 8. The V gene is TRBV30, the J gene TRBJ1-6; 9 bases fit TRBD1. The sequenced sample was peripheral blood. The origin of this receptor is a woman aged 50 to 60 with acute or convalescent COVID-19. The CDR3: CAWCYRGPSSPLHF. The CDR3, as DNA: TGTGCCTGGTGTTACAGGGGGCCTAGTTCACCCCTCCACTTT.